What follows is one T cell receptor (beta chain) and its context. What it binds is unknown. A much bigger clone sits one base away, suggesting this may be a read error. This record comes from a study of response to subunit inactivated influenza vaccine. Study observations and caveats: Only a handful of new T cells, the authors suggested, are recruited with each seasonal influenza vaccination.

The germline V and J ends were trimmed by 0 bases and 6 bases, with 3 bases remaining between them. Germline V CDR1 and CDR2: SGDLS, YYNGEE. The CDR3 extends over 12 amino acids. TCRdb re-analysed the RT-PCR reads in MiXCR, keeping a single row per CDR3 protein. Of over 150,000 distinct CDR3 sequences in the sample, roughly 10% were seen once. The V call is TRBV9, the J call TRBJ2-2, with D uncertain. This receptor was taken from a man aged 45 to 70 who received an inactivated influenza vaccine. The sequences come from CD8+ T cells sorted from PBMCs, collected 23 months after vaccination. The CDR3 protein is CASSVVSGELFF. CDR3 sequence (DNA): TGTGCCAGCAGCGTAGTTTCCGGGGAGCTGTTTTTT.